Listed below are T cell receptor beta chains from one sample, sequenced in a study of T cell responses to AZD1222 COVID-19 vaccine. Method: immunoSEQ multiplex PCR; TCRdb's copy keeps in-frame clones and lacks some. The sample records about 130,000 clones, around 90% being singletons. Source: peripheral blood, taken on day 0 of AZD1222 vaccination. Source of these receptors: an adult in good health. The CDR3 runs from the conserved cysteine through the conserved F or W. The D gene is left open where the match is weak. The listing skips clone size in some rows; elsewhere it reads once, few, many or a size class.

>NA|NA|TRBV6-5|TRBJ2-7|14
TGTGCCAGCAGTTACCGGGGCCGCTCCTACGAGCAGTACTTC
CASSYRGRSYEQYF
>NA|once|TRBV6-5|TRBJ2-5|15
TGTGCCAGCCGAGCAGGGGGGCGGGGTTGGGAGACCCAGTACTTC
CASRAGGRGWETQYF
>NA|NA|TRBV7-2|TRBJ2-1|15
TGTGCCAGCAGCTTAAGACAGTCCACCTACAATGAGCAGTTCTTC
CASSLRQSTYNEQFF
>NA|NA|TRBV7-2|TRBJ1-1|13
TGTGCCAGCACCCCCTCTAGGGTATCTGAAGCTTTCTTT
CASTPSRVSEAFF
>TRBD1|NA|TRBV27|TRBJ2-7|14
TGTGCCAGCAGTTTACAGGGGGCGAATTACGAGCAGTACTTC
CASSLQGANYEQYF
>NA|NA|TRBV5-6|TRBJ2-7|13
TGTGCCAGCAGCTTGGGGAGGAGTGGGGAGCAGTACTTC
CASSLGRSGEQYF
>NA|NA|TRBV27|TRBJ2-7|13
TGTGCCAGCAGTTGGGGCAGGGACTACGAGCAGTACTTC
CASSWGRDYEQYF
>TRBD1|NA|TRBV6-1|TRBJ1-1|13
TGTGCCAGCAGTGACAGGGGGCTTACTGAAGCTTTCTTT
CASSDRGLTEAFF
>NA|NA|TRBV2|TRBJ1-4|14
TGTGCCAGCAGTGAAACGGGGGTCAGGGAAAAACTGTTTTTT
CASSETGVREKLFF
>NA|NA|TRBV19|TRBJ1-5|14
TGTGCCAGTAGTGTACCTGGAAGCAATCAGCCCCAGCATTTT
CASSVPGSNQPQHF
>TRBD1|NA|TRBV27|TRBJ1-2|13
TGTGCCACCGGGGACAGGGGCCACTATGGCTACACCTTC
CATGDRGHYGYTF
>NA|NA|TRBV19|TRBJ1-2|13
TGTGCCAGTAGTTACCAATCCTCCTATGGCTACACCTTC
CASSYQSSYGYTF
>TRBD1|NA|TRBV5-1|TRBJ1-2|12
TGCGCCAGCTCGCCCGAAGATTCAGGGGGAACCTTC
CASSPEDSGGTF
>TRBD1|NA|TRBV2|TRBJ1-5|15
TGTGCCAGCAGTTTAGCGACAGGGGGCAATCAGCCCCAGCATTTT
CASSLATGGNQPQHF
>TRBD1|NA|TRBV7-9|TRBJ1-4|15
TGTGCCAGCAGCTCAAGGACAGGTTGGAATGAAAAACTGTTTTTT
CASSSRTGWNEKLFF
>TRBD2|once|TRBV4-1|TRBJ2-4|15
TGCGCCAGCAGCCAAGATTCGGGGACTAGCGGGATTCAGTACTTC
CASSQDSGTSGIQYF
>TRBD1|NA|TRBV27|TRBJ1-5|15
TGTGCCAGCAGCCCAGGGGGGTATAGCAATCAGCCCCAGCATTTT
CASSPGGYSNQPQHF
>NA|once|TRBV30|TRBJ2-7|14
TGTGCCTGGAGTACCCCGGGTCCTAGGGGCGAGCAGTACTTC
CAWSTPGPRGEQYF
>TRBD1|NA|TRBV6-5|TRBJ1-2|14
TGTGCCAGCAGGCCGACCGACAGGGGGCATGGCTACACCTTC
CASRPTDRGHGYTF
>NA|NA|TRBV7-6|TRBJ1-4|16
TGTGCCAGCAGCCGCGCCGTGGGTGGCACTAATGAAAAACTGTTTTTT
CASSRAVGGTNEKLFF
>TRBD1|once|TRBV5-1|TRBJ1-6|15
TGCGCCAGCAGCCAAGAGACAGGGGGCTTTTCACCCCTCCACTTT
CASSQETGGFSPLHF
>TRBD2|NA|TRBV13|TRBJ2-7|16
TGTGCCAGCAGCTTAGCGCAAGCGGGGGGTCCGTACGAGCAGTACTTC
CASSLAQAGGPYEQYF
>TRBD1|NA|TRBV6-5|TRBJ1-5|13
TGTGCCAGCGGACAGGGCGGCAATCAGCCCCAGCATTTT
CASGQGGNQPQHF
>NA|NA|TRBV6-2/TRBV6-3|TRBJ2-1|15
TGTGCCAGCAGTTTATCCTCGGGCTCCTACAATGAGCAGTTCTTC
CASSLSSGSYNEQFF
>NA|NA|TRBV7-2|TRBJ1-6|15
TGTGCCAGCAGCTGGGCAGGGAGTTTTGATTCACCCCTCCACTTT
CASSWAGSFDSPLHF
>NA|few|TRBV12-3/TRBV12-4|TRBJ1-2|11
TGTGCCAGCAGTTTAAATATCGGCTACACCTTC
CASSLNIGYTF
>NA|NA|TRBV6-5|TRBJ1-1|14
TGTGCCAGCAGTTACGTGGGTTCAAACACTGAAGCTTTCTTT
CASSYVGSNTEAFF
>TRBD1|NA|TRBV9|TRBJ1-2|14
TGTGCCAGCAGCGACGGACAGGCTAACTATGGCTACACCTTC
CASSDGQANYGYTF
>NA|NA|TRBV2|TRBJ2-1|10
TGTGCCAGCAGTGGACAGGAGCAGTTCTTC
CASSGQEQFF
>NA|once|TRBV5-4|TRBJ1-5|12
TGTGCCAGCAGATACCGCCCTCAGCCCCAGCATTTT
CASRYRPQPQHF
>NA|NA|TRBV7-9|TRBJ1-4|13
TGTGCCACCACAGATGCAACTAATGAAAAACTGTTTTTT
CATTDATNEKLFF
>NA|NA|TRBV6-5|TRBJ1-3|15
TGTGCCAGCAGGGGGGGCAGACCCTCTGGAAACACCATATATTTT
CASRGGRPSGNTIYF
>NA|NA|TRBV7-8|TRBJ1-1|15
TGTGCCAGCAGCTTAGCGGGGGGCAAGGGCACTGAAGCTTTCTTT
CASSLAGGKGTEAFF
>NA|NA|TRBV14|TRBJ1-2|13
TGTGCCAGCAGCCAAACTACAGGCGTTGGCTACACCTTC
CASSQTTGVGYTF
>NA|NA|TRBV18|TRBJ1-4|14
TGTGCCAGCTCACCGGGTGCAACTAATGAAAAACTGTTTTTT
CASSPGATNEKLFF
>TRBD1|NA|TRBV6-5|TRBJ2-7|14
TGTGCCAGCAGCTGGGCGGACAGGCCCTACGAGCAGTACTTC
CASSWADRPYEQYF
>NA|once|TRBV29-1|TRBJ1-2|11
TGCAGCGTCCAGGGTATCTATGGCTACACCTTC
CSVQGIYGYTF
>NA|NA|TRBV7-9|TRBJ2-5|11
TGTGCCAGCAGCTGGCGGGAGACCCAGTACTTC
CASSWRETQYF
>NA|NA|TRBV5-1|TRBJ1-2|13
TGCGCCAGCAGAACAGGACCTACGGATGGCTACACCTTC
CASRTGPTDGYTF
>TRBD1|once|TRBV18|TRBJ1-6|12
TGTGCCAGCTCCTACAGGGGTTCACCCCTCCACTTT
CASSYRGSPLHF
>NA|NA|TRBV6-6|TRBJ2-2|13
TGTGCCAGCAAACTAGCGAACACCGGGGAGCTGTTTTTT
CASKLANTGELFF
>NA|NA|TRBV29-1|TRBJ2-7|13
TGCAGCGCCCTTCCAGGCAGCTCCTACGAGCAGTACTTC
CSALPGSSYEQYF
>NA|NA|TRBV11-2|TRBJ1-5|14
TGTGCCAGCAGCTCGCTCACAGGAAATCAGCCCCAGCATTTT
CASSSLTGNQPQHF
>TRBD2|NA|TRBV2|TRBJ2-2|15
TGTGCCAGCTCGAGTAGCGGGGCGAACACCGGGGAGCTGTTTTTT
CASSSSGANTGELFF
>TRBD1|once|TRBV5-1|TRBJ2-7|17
TGCGCCAGCAGCTTACGGACAGGGGGCGCGAAAATCCACGAGCAGTACTTC
CASSLRTGGAKIHEQYF
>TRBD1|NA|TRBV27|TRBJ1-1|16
TGTGCCAGCAGGCTTTTCGGACAGGGGATGAACACTGAAGCTTTCTTT
CASRLFGQGMNTEAFF
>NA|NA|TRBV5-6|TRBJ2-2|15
TGTGCCAGCAGCCTTGGGCCCCCTTCGACCGGGGAGCTGTTTTTT
CASSLGPPSTGELFF
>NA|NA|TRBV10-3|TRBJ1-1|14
TGTGCCATCAGTGAGTCTGGCAAAGGCACTGAAGCTTTCTTT
CAISESGKGTEAFF
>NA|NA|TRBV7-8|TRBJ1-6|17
TGTGCCAGCAGCTTAAATGTAGGAGGAGGGAATCATTCACCCCTCCACTTT
CASSLNVGGGNHSPLHF
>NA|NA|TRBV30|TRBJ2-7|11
TGTGCCTGGAGACAGAACTACGAGCAGTACTTC
CAWRQNYEQYF
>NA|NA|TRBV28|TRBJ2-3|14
TGTGCCAGCACTACCCTACATAGCACAGATACGCAGTATTTT
CASTTLHSTDTQYF
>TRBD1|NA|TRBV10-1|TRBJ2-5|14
TGCGCCAGCAGTGATGACAGGGTCGTGAAGACCCAGTACTTC
CASSDDRVVKTQYF
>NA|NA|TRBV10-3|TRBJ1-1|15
TGTGCCATCAGTGAGTCCCTTCAGCCGAACACTGAAGCTTTCTTT
CAISESLQPNTEAFF
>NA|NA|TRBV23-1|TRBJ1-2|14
TGCGCCAGCAGTCCGGGTGGGTCAGGGTATGGCTACACCTTC
CASSPGGSGYGYTF